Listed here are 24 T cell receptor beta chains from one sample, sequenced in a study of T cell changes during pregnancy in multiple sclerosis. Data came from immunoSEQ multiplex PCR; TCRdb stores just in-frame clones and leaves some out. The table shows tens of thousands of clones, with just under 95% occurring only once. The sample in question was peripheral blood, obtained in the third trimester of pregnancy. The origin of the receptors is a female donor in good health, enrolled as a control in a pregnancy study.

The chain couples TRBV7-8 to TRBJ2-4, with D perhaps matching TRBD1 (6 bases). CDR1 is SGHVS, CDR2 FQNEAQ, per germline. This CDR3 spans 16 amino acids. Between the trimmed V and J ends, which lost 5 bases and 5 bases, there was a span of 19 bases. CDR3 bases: TGTGCCAGCAGCCCAGGGTGGGGCCGGACAGAAAACATTCAGTACTTC. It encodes CASSPGWGRTENIQYF.

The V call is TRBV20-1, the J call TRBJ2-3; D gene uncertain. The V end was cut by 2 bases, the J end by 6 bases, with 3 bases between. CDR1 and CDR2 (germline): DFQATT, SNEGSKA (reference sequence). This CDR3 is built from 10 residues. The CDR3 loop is CSARYDTQYF. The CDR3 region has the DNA TGCAGTGCTAGATATGATACGCAGTATTTT.

The CDR3, as DNA: TGTGCCAGCAGCCGCGTCGTCGGGACTAGGATAAGCGGCACAGATACGCAGTATTTT. Translating gives CASSRVVGTRISGTDTQYF. This chain links TRBV11-2 with TRBJ2-3; 8 bases fit TRBD2. Losses at the gene ends were 5 bases for V and 1 base for J; bases not matched to a gene: 17. This CDR3 is 19 amino acids long. From germline, CDR1 is SGHAT and CDR2 FQNNGV.

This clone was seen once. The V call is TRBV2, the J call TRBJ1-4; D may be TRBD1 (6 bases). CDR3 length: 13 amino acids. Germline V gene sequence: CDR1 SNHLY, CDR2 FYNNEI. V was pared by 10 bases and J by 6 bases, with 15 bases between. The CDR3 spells CATCPQGYEKLFF. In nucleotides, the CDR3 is TGTGCCACCTGTCCACAGGGCTATGAAAAACTGTTTTTT.

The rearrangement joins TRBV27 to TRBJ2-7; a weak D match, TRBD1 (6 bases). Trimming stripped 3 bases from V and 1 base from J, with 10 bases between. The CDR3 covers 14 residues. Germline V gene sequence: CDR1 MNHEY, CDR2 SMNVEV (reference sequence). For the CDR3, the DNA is TGTGCCAGCAGTTTGTACAGGGTTTCCTACGAGCAGTACTTC. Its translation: CASSLYRVSYEQYF.

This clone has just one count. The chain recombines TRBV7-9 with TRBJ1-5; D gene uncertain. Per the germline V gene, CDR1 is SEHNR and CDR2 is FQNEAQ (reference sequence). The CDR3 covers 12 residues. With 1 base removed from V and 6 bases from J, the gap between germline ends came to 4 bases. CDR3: CASSLVSQPQHF. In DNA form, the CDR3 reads TGTGCCAGCAGCTTAGTCTCTCAGCCCCAGCATTTT.

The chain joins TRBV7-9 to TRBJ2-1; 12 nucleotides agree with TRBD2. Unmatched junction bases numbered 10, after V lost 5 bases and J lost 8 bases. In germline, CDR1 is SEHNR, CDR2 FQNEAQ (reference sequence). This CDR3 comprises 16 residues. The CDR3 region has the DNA TGTGCCAGCAGCCCCCGACTAGCGGGAGAAGGCTATGAGCAGTTCTTC. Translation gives CASSPRLAGEGYEQFF.

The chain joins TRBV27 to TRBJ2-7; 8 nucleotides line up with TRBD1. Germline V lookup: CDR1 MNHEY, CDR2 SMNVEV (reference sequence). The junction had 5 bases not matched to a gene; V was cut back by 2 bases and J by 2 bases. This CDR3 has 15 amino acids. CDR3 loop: CASSLLGQGAYEQYF. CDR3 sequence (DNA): TGTGCCAGCAGTTTACTCGGACAGGGAGCCTACGAGCAGTACTTC.

DNA of the CDR3: TGCAGCGGAAACAGGGGGTCCTACAATGAGCAGTTCTTC. Translation: CSGNRGSYNEQFF. V is TRBV29-1 and J is TRBJ2-1, with 8 bases matching TRBD1. Germline V gene sequence: CDR1 SQVTM, CDR2 ANQGSEA. Trimming removed 7 bases from V and 1 base from J; junction bases left unmatched: 3. The CDR3 is 13 amino acids.

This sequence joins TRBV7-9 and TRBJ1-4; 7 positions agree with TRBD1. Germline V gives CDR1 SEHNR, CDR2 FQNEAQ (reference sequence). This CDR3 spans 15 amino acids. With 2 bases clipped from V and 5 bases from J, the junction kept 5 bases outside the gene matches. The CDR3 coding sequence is TGTGCCAGCAGCTTAAGGACAGGAAGCAATGAAAAACTGTTTTTT. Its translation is CASSLRTGSNEKLFF.

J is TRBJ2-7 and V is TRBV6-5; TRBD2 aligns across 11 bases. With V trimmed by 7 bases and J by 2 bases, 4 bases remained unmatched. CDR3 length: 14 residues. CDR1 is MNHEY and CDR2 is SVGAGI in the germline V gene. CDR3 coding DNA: TGTGCCAGCACCGCGACTAGCGGGGCCTACGAGCAGTACTTC. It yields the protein CASTATSGAYEQYF.

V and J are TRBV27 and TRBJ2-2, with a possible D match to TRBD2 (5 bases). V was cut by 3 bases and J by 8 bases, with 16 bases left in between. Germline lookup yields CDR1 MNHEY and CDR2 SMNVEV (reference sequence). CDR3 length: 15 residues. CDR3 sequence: CASSFISVTTGELFF. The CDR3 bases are TGTGCCAGCAGTTTTATCTCGGTGACTACGGGGGAGCTGTTTTTT.

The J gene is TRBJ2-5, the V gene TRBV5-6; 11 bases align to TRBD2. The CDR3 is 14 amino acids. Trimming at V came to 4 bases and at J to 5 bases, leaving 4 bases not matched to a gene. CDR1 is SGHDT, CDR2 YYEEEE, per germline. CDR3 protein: CASSTGTSGETQYF. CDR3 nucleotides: TGTGCCAGCAGCACCGGGACTAGCGGCGAGACCCAGTACTTC.

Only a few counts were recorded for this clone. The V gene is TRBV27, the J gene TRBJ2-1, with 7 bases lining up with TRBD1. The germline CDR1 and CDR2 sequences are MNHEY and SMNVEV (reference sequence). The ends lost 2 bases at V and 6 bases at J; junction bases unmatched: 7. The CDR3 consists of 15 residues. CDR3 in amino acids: CASSLNRGKGNEQFF. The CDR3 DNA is TGTGCCAGCAGTTTAAACAGGGGAAAGGGCAATGAGCAGTTCTTC.

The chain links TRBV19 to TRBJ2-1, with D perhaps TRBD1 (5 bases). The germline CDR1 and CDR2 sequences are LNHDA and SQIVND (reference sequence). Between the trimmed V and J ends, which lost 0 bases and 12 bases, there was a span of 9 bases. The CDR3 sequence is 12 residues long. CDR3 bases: TGTGCCAGTAGTATAGATCGACAGCGGCAGTTCTTC. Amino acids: CASSIDRQRQFF.

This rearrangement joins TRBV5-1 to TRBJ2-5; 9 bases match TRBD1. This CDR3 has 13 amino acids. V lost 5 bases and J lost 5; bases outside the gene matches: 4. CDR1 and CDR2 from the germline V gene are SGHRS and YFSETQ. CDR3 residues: CASSGQGWETQYF. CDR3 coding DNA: TGCGCCAGCAGTGGACAGGGGTGGGAGACCCAGTACTTC.

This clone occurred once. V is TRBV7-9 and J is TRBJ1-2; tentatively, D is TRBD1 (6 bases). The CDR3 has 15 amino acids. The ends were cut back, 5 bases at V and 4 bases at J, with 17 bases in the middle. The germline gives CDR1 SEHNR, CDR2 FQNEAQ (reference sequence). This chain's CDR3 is CASSLLGAKIYGYTF. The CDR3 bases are TGTGCCAGCAGCCTTCTGGGGGCGAAGATCTATGGCTACACCTTC.

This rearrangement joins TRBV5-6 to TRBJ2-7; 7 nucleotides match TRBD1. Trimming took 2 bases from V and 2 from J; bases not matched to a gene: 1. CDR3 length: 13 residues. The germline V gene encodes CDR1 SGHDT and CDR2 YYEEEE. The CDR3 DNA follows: TGTGCCAGCAGCTTTCAGGGGGCCTACGAGCAGTACTTC. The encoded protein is CASSFQGAYEQYF.

The CDR3 sequence: CASSLRQGTYEQYF. The DNA for the CDR3 is TGTGCCAGCAGTTTACGGCAGGGCACCTACGAGCAGTACTTC. The chain recombines TRBV27 with TRBJ2-7; tentatively, D is TRBD1 (5 bases). Germline V lookup: CDR1 MNHEY, CDR2 SMNVEV (reference sequence). V gave up 2 bases and J gave up 2 bases, with 10 bases separating them. This CDR3 is 14 amino acids long.

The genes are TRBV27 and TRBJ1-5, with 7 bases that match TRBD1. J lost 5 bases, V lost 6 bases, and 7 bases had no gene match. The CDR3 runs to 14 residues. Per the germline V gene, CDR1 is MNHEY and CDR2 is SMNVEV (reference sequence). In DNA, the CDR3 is TGTGCCAGCAGAACAGGGGATGGGTATCAGCCCCAGCATTTT. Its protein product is CASRTGDGYQPQHF.

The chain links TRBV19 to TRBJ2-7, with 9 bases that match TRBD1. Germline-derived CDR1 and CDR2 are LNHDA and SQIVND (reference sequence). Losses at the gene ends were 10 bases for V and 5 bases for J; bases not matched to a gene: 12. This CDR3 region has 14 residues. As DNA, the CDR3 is TGTGCCACCCGCGCTGGGACAGGGCCTCACGAGCAGTACTTC. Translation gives CATRAGTGPHEQYF.

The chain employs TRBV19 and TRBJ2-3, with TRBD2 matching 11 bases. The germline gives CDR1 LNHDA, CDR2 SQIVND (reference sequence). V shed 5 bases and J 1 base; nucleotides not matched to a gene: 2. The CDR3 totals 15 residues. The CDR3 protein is CASSGTSGGTDTQYF. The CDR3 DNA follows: TGTGCCAGTAGTGGGACTAGCGGAGGCACAGATACGCAGTATTTT.

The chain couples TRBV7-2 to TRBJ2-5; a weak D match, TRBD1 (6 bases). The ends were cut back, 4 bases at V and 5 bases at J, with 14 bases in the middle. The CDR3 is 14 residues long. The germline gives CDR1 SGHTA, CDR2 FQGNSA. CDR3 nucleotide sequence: TGTGCCAGCAGCTCCCCAGGGGAGTGGGAGACCCAGTACTTC. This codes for CASSSPGEWETQYF.

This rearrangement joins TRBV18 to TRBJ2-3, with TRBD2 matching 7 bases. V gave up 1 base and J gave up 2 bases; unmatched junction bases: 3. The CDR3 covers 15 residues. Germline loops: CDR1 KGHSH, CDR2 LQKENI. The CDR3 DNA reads TGTGCCAGCTCACCACGGGAGGGATTCACAGATACGCAGTATTTT. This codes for CASSPREGFTDTQYF.